This T cell receptor (beta chain) was sequenced in a study of blood T cell repertoires in COVID-19. Study overall: From the United States, Italy and Spain came samples of acute and convalescent COVID-19. PBMCs, B-cell-depleted T cells, or T cells provided the cDNA or gDNA that made up the material.

The germline gives CDR1 SGHTA, CDR2 FQGNSA. CDR3 length: 14 residues. V lost 1 base and J lost 0, with 4 bases in between. In the source study's methods: Cell counts per sample came from amplifying reference gene primers. TCRdb's copy holds only in-frame clones and misses some; the assay was immunoSEQ multiplex PCR. V and J calls and clone size follow that table, whereas D and trimming were derived from the DNA. The data contain about 52,000 clones, about nine tenths of them singletons. The chain combines TRBV7-2 with TRBJ1-3; D uncertain. Sequencing input: peripheral blood. This receptor was taken from a man older than 75 with active or convalescent COVID-19. Written as DNA, the CDR3 is TGTGCCAGCAGCTTAGATAGCTCTGGAAACACCATATATTTT. Its translation: CASSLDSSGNTIYF.